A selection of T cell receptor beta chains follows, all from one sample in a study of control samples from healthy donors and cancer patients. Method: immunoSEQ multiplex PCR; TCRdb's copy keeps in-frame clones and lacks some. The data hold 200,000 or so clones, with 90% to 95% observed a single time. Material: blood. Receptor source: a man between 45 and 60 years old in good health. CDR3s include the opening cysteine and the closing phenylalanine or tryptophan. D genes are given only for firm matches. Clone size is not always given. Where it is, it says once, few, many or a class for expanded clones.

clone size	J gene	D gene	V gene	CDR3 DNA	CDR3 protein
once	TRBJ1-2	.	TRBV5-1	TGCGCAACAAAAATGGACCCGGGTTCGTTTGGCTACACCTTC	CATKMDPGSFGYTF
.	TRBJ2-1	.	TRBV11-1	TGTGCCAGCAGCCTTCCTCACGGGGGTGAGCAGTTCTTC	CASSLPHGGEQFF
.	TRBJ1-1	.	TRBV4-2	TGTGCCAGCAGCCAAGAGTTCGGGCAGGGTTGGCAAACTGAAGCTTTCTTT	CASSQEFGQGWQTEAFF
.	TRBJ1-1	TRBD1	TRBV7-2	TGTGCCAGCAGCTTGAATCCGGGACAGCTGAACACTGAAGCTTTCTTT	CASSLNPGQLNTEAFF
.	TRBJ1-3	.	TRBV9	TGTGCCAGCAGCGTAGGACAAGACTACGGAAACACCATATATTTT	CASSVGQDYGNTIYF
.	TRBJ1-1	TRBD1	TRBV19	TGTGCCAGTACCGGAGGGACAGGAAAAGGAGCTTTCTTT	CASTGGTGKGAFF
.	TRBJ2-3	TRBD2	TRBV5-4	TGTGCCAGCAGCCTGGGACTAGCCCAGGGCACAGATACGCAGTATTTT	CASSLGLAQGTDTQYF
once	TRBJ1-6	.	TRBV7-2	TGTGCCAGCAGCTTAAGAGCCCTATCTAATTCACCCCTCCACTTT	CASSLRALSNSPLHF
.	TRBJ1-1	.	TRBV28	TGTGCCAGCAGTTTCACTTTCGGAGAGAACACTGAAGCTTTCTTT	CASSFTFGENTEAFF
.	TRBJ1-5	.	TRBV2	TGTGCCAGCAGCGAACAGGGAGAGGAGCCCCAGCATTTT	CASSEQGEEPQHF
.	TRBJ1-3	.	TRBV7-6	TGTGCCAGCAGCCGTAGCCGCTCTGGAAACACCATATATTTT	CASSRSRSGNTIYF
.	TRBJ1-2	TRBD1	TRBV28	TGTGCCAGCAACCCACGGGACAGGGATGTGAACACCTTC	CASNPRDRDVNTF
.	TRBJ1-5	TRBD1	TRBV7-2	TGTGCCAGCAGCGCCCGACAGGGACCCAATCAGCCCCAGCATTTT	CASSARQGPNQPQHF
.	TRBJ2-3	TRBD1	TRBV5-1	TGCGCCAGCAGCTTGGAGGGCAGGGGGTACTCAGATACGCAGTATTTT	CASSLEGRGYSDTQYF
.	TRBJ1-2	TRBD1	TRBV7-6	TGTGCCAGCAGCTTAGTTGGGACAGGGGATCCTAACTATGGCTACACCTTC	CASSLVGTGDPNYGYTF
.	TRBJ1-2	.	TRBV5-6	TGTGCCAGCAGCTTTAGCGAGGCGTCCCTCTATGGCTACACCTTC	CASSFSEASLYGYTF
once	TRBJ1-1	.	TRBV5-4	TGTGCCAGCAGCTTGGAGTGGAACACTGAAGCTTTCTTT	CASSLEWNTEAFF
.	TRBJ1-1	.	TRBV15	TGTGCCACCAGCAGGGAGGGGTCGGTGAACACTGAAGCTTTCTTT	CATSREGSVNTEAFF
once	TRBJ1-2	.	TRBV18	TGTGCCAGCTCAACCACCCAGGCGGAGGGAGGCTACACCTTC	CASSTTQAEGGYTF
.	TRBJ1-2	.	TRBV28	TGTGCCAGCAGTTTATCAGAAATCAGAGGGGGCTACACCTTC	CASSLSEIRGGYTF
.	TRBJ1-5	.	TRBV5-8	TGTGCCAGCAGCGGAGGGTACAGAAGCAATCAGCCCCAGCATTTT	CASSGGYRSNQPQHF
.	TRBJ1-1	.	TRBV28	TGTGCCAGCAGTTTATTGGGAGGGAACACTGAAGCTTTCTTT	CASSLLGGNTEAFF
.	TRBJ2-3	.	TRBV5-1	TGCGCCAGCAGGACGGGACCGGGGGCAACAGATACGCAGTATTTT	CASRTGPGATDTQYF
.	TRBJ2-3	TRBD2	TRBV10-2	TGCGCCAGCATTTTAGGGGCTAGCGGGGGGTATACGCAGTATTTT	CASILGASGGYTQYF
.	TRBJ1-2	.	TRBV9	TGTGCCAGCAGCGCCGCAGTCGGCCCTTATGGCTACACCTTC	CASSAAVGPYGYTF
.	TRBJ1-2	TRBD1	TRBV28	TGTGCCAGCAGTTCACCTGGACAGGGGCGACACTATGGCTACACCTTC	CASSSPGQGRHYGYTF